The 23 T cell receptor beta chains in this list originate from one sample, sequenced in a study of post-analysis software for immune sequencing data. These receptors lack a known antigen. Findings and caveats of the study: TRBV5-6, TRBV5-1 and TRBV20-1 belonged to a set of roughly 5 TRBV segments that were more frequent in patients than controls.

The TCR beta cDNA libraries carried unique molecular identifiers. MiXCR was run by TCRdb on the PCR reads, yielding one entry per CDR3 protein. The data hold about 260,000 distinct CDR3 sequences, with roughly a third observed a single time. The sequenced material came from blood. These receptors originate from a girl aged 5 to 17 with multiple sclerosis.

This clonotype appeared many times. The rearrangement links TRBV7-9 to TRBJ1-2, with D possibly matching TRBD1 (5 bases). Trimming took off 1 base at V and 3 bases at J, with 9 bases between the two ends. The CDR3 is made up of 14 amino acids. In germline, CDR1 is SEHNR, CDR2 FQNEAQ (reference sequence). The DNA of the CDR3 is TGTGCCAGCAGCTTAGAAGACAGCTACTATGGCTACACCTTC. Amino acids: CASSLEDSYYGYTF. Full variable domain (remainder filled in from reference TRBV7-9 and TRBJ1-2): DTGVSQNPRHKITKRGQNVTFRCDPISEHNRLYWYRQTLGQGPEFLTYFQNEAQLEKSRLLSDRFSAERPKGSFSTLEIQRTEQGDSAMYLCASSLEDSYYGYTFGSGTRLTVV.

This clonotype was observed at least ten times. This rearrangement joins TRBV18 to TRBJ2-5; D call uncertain. CDR3 size: 14 residues. The germline gives CDR1 KGHSH, CDR2 LQKENI. V was trimmed by 2 bases and J by 5 bases, leaving 12 bases between them. The CDR3 loop reads CASSPGVVGETQYF. CDR3 DNA: TGTGCCAGCTCACCAGGGGTAGTCGGCGAGACCCAGTACTTC. Filled out from reference TRBV18 and TRBJ2-5, the complete variable domain reads NAGVMQNPRHLVRRRGQEARLRCSPMKGHSHVYWYRQLPEEGLKFMVYLQKENIIDESGMPKERFSAEFPKEGPSILRIQQVVRGDSAAYFCASSPGVVGETQYFGPGTRLLVL.

On this clonotype: Just one base apart from a much larger clone, this may be a read error. This sequence joins TRBV7-9 and TRBJ2-5; 9 nucleotides line up with TRBD2. The germline V gene encodes CDR1 SEHNR and CDR2 FQNEAQ (reference sequence). The V and J ends lost 5 bases and 11 bases, in that order; junction bases with no gene match: 15. The CDR3 covers 15 residues. CDR3 DNA sequence: TGTGCCAGCAGCGCTAGCGGGGAGGGCTCCGCTGAGCAGTACTTC. This translates into CASSASGEGSAEQYF.

The V and J genes are TRBV28 and TRBJ1-1; maybe TRBD1 (6 bases). The CDR3 spans 14 residues. Trimming removed 3 bases from V and 4 bases from J, with 12 bases in between. Germline V CDR1 and CDR2: MDHEN, SYDVKM. For the CDR3, the DNA is TGTGCCAGCAGTTTGCAGGGGCTCGGCACTGAAGCTTTCTTT. Translated: CASSLQGLGTEAFF.

The rearrangement links TRBV5-1 to TRBJ2-7; 9 bases line up with TRBD2. V was pared by 6 bases and J by 4 bases, with 11 bases of the junction left unmatched. This CDR3 is built from 15 residues. Germline V gives CDR1 SGHRS, CDR2 YFSETQ. CDR3 sequence: CASNPREGGGYEQYF. The DNA of the CDR3 is TGCGCCAGCAATCCGCGGGAGGGCGGGGGATACGAGCAGTACTTC. The complete variable domain, with remaining parts taken from reference TRBV5-1 and TRBJ2-7, reads KAGVTQTPRYLIKTRGQQVTLSCSPISGHRSVSWYQQTPGQGLQFLFEYFSETQRNKGNFPGRFSGRQFSNSRSEMNVSTLELGDSALYLCASNPREGGGYEQYFGPGTRLTVT.

This clonotype was counted only a few times. V is TRBV12-3 or TRBV12-4 and J is TRBJ1-5, with D possibly matching TRBD1 (6 bases). Between the trimmed V and J ends, which lost 1 base and 5 bases, there was a span of 12 bases. The CDR3 is 15 amino acids. The CDR3 DNA reads TGTGCCAGCAGTTTAGTCATGGCAGGGGATCAGCCCCAGCATTTT. The encoded protein is CASSLVMAGDQPQHF.

The rearrangement joins TRBV11-1 to TRBJ2-7, with 11 bases that match TRBD2. Trimming took 2 bases from V and 7 from J; bases not matched to a gene: 7. CDR3 length: 15 residues. Germline-derived CDR1 and CDR2 are SGHAT and FQDESV (reference sequence). The CDR3 nucleotides read TGTGCCAGCAGCTTATTAGCGGGAGGGCCCATTGAGCAGTACTTC. Residues: CASSLLAGGPIEQYF.

This clonotype was seen at least ten times. The chain joins TRBV5-1 to TRBJ2-1, with 7 nucleotides matching TRBD1. Germline V CDR1 and CDR2: SGHRS, YFSETQ. The ends lost 7 bases at V and 6 bases at J; junction bases unmatched: 10. This CDR3 contains 14 residues. CDR3 in amino acids: CASSPGTAFNEQFF. The DNA of the CDR3 is TGCGCCAGCTCCCCCGGGACAGCCTTCAATGAGCAGTTCTTC.

The sample holds many counts of this clonotype. This chain uses TRBV6-2 or TRBV6-3 with TRBJ2-1, with TRBD2 identical over 7 bases. CDR1 MNHEY and CDR2 SVGEGT come from the germline V gene. The CDR3 is 18 residues long. The ends lost 5 bases at V and 3 bases at J; junction bases unmatched: 16. The CDR3 DNA follows: TGTGCCAGCAGTCCCCTAACGGCCCTACGCGGGGGCTACAATGAGCAGTTCTTC. It translates to CASSPLTALRGGYNEQFF.

This clonotype came up many times. The CDR3 loop reads CASSPGLDYNEQFF. DNA for the CDR3: TGTGCCAGCAGCCCAGGACTCGACTACAATGAGCAGTTCTTC. This chain connects TRBV7-9 to TRBJ2-1; maybe TRBD2 (5 bases). CDR1 is SEHNR, CDR2 FQNEAQ, per germline (reference sequence). CDR3 size: 14 residues. V lost 5 bases and J 3 bases, leaving 11 bases between the germline ends.

The V and J genes are TRBV20-1 and TRBJ2-3; TRBD2 aligns across 10 bases. V lost 2 bases to trimming and J lost 4 bases; unmatched junction nucleotides: 6. This CDR3 is 15 amino acids long. CDR1 is DFQATT and CDR2 is SNEGSKA in the germline V gene (reference sequence). The CDR3 here is CSARPRAGGPDTQYF. The CDR3 bases are TGCAGTGCTAGACCCCGAGCGGGGGGGCCAGATACGCAGTATTTT.

This sequence joins TRBV6-5 and TRBJ2-3; 10 bases are a match to TRBD1. Germline values: CDR1 MNHEY, CDR2 SVGAGI. There are 14 residues in the CDR3. The trim removed 0 bases at V and 8 bases at J, leaving 2 bases unmatched. The DNA of the CDR3 is TGTGCCAGCAGTTACTCGACAGGGGGCAGTACGCAGTATTTT. Its translation is CASSYSTGGSTQYF.

This clonotype was counted a few times. The rearrangement uses TRBV5-1 and TRBJ1-2, with 7 positions matching TRBD1. This CDR3 region has 16 residues. J lost 3 bases, V lost 4 bases, and 12 bases had no gene match. Germline V gene sequence: CDR1 SGHRS, CDR2 YFSETQ. The CDR3 DNA reads as TGCGCCAGCAGCCCTCGTCCGAAGGGGGCAGACTATGGCTACACCTTC. Translation: CASSPRPKGADYGYTF.

This rearrangement joins TRBV5-1 to TRBJ2-1, with D uncertain. Per germline, CDR1 SGHRS and CDR2 YFSETQ. The germline V and J ends were trimmed by 3 bases and 8 bases, with 15 bases remaining between them. The CDR3 runs 14 residues. The CDR3 sequence: CASSSEGARDEQFF. DNA for the CDR3: TGCGCCAGCAGCTCAGAAGGAGCCCGAGATGAGCAGTTCTTC. The full variable domain, its missing parts supplied by reference TRBV5-1 and TRBJ2-1, is KAGVTQTPRYLIKTRGQQVTLSCSPISGHRSVSWYQQTPGQGLQFLFEYFSETQRNKGNFPGRFSGRQFSNSRSEMNVSTLELGDSALYLCASSSEGARDEQFFGPGTRLTVL.

This clonotype was seen ten or more times. This chain uses TRBV5-4 with TRBJ2-7; D possibly corresponds to TRBD1 (6 bases). Germline V CDR1 and CDR2: SGHNT, YYREEE (reference sequence). The V end lost 4 bases, the J end lost 3 bases, and 14 bases lay between the germline ends. There are 14 residues in the CDR3. The CDR3 here is CASSITGKRYEQYF. The CDR3 region has the DNA TGTGCCAGCAGCATCACAGGGAAGCGCTACGAGCAGTACTTC.

This chain joins TRBV6-1 and TRBJ1-1; 7 bases line up with TRBD1. CDR1 is MNHNS, CDR2 SASEGT, per germline. With V trimmed by 6 bases and J by 7 bases, 11 bases remained unmatched. The CDR3 is made up of 14 amino acids. The DNA for the CDR3 is TGTGCCAGCAGAATGGGACAGTCGAACGGTGAAGCTTTCTTT. The encoded protein is CASRMGQSNGEAFF.

A remark on this clonotype: A much larger clonotype is one base distant, so this may be a read error. The chain joins TRBV4-1 to TRBJ1-2; the D is unclear. The V and J ends lost 0 bases and 8 bases respectively, with 16 bases between them. This CDR3 has 15 residues. Germline CDR1 and CDR2: MGHRA and YSYEKL. DNA of the CDR3: TGCGCCAGCAGCCAAGAGGTCGCCGGGGTCGGAGGCTACACCTTC. Translation: CASSQEVAGVGGYTF.

Remarks on this clonotype: This clone may be a read error of a much larger clone one base away. CDR3 sequence reads: CSGYGARETQYF. As DNA, the CDR3 is TGCAGCGGTTACGGGGCTCGAGAGACCCAGTACTTC. V gene TRBV29-1 combines with J gene TRBJ2-5; D may match TRBD1 or TRBD2 (5 bases each). In germline, CDR1 is SQVTM, CDR2 ANQGSEA. The V gene lost 7 bases and the J gene lost 4 bases, with 13 bases spanning the gap. The length of the CDR3 is 12 residues.

Comments on this clonotype: As the CDR3 is not closed by the conserved phenylalanine or tryptophan, this likely results from a read error. V gene TRBV20-1 combines with J gene TRBJ2-3; 7 bases map to TRBD1. V gave up 5 bases and J gave up 0 bases; unmatched junction bases: 2. The CDR3 contains 13 residues. Germline V gene sequence: CDR1 DFQATT, CDR2 SNEGSKA (reference sequence). The CDR3 is CSARQGSTDTQYV. CDR3 bases: TGCAGTGCTCGACAGGGCAGCACAGATACGCAGTATGTT.

The rearrangement links TRBV20-1 to TRBJ1-1; possibly TRBD1 for D (5 bases). The CDR3 extends over 13 amino acids. The germline V gene encodes CDR1 DFQATT and CDR2 SNEGSKA (reference sequence). The germline V and J ends were trimmed by 5 bases and 2 bases, with 12 bases remaining between them. The DNA for the CDR3 is TGCAGTGCTCCCGGGGCCGGCAACACTGAAGCTTTCTTT. Protein product: CSAPGAGNTEAFF.

This clonotype showed up just a few times. V is TRBV13 and J is TRBJ1-2; TRBD1 is a possible D gene (5 bases). The CDR3 has 15 residues. The V and J ends lost 0 bases and 6 bases respectively, with 14 bases between them. Germline V gene sequence: CDR1 PRHDT, CDR2 FYEKMQ (reference sequence). In DNA, the CDR3 is TGTGCCAGCAGCTTAGGCCTACAGGCGTCTGATGGCTACACCTTC. Its protein is CASSLGLQASDGYTF.

The chain uses TRBV6-2 or TRBV6-3 and TRBJ2-7; the match to TRBD2 covers 13 bases. Germline trimming cut 8 bases from V and 0 bases from J; bases unmatched to any gene: 7. Germline V gene sequence: CDR1 MNHEY, CDR2 SVGEGT. This CDR3 contains 16 residues. The CDR3 region is CASGGLAGALSYEQYF. CDR3 nucleotide sequence: TGTGCCAGCGGCGGACTAGCGGGAGCCCTCTCCTACGAGCAGTACTTC.

The chain links TRBV2 to TRBJ2-1; perhaps TRBD2 as D (5 bases). The CDR3 sequence is 14 residues long. Trimming took off 6 bases at V and 4 bases at J, with 13 bases between the two ends. Germline CDR1 is SNHLY and CDR2 is FYNNEI. CDR3 sequence: CASRDSGKYNEQFF. DNA of the CDR3: TGTGCCAGCAGGGACTCCGGGAAGTACAATGAGCAGTTCTTC. The whole variable domain, remainder taken from reference TRBV2 and TRBJ2-1, is EPEVTQTPSHQVTQMGQEVILRCVPISNHLYFYWYRQILGQKVEFLVSFYNNEISEKSEIFDDQFSVERPDGSNFTLKIRSTKLEDSAMYFCASRDSGKYNEQFFGPGTRLTVL.